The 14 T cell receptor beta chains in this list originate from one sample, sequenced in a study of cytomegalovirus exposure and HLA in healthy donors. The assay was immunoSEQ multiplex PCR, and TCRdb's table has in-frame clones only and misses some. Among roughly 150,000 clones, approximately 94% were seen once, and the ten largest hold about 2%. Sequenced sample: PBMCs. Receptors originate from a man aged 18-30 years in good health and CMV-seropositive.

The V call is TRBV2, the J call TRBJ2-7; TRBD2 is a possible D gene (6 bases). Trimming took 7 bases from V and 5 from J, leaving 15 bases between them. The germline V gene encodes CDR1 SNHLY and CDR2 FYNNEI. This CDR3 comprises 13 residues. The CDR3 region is CASKIRELDEQYF. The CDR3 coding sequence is TGTGCCAGCAAGATCCGGGAGCTTGACGAGCAGTACTTC. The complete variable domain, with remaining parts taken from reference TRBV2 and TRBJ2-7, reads EPEVTQTPSHQVTQMGQEVILRCVPISNHLYFYWYRQILGQKVEFLVSFYNNEISEKSEIFDDQFSVERPDGSNFTLKIRSTKLEDSAMYFCASKIRELDEQYFGPGTRLTVT.

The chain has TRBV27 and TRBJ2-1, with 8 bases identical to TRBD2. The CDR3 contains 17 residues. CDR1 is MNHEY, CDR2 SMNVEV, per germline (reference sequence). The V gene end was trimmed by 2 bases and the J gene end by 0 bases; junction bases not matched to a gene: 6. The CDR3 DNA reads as TGTGCCAGCAGTTTAATAGCGGGACATAACTCCTACAATGAGCAGTTCTTC. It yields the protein CASSLIAGHNSYNEQFF.

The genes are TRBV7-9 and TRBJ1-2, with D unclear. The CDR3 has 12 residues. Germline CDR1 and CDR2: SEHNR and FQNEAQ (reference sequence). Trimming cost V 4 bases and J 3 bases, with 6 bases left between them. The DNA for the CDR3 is TGTGCCAGCAGCTCTACGGACTATGGCTACACCTTC. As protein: CASSSTDYGYTF.

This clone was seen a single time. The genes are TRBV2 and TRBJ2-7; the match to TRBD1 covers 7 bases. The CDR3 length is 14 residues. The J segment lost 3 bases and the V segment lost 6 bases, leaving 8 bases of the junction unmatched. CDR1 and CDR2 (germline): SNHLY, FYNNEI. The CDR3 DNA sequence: TGTGCCAGCAGGGGGACAGTTTCCCTCTACGAGCAGTACTTC. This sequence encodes CASRGTVSLYEQYF.

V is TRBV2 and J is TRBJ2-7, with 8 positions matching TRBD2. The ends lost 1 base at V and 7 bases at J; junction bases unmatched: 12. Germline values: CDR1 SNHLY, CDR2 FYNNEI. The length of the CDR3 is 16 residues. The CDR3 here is CASSEVIVAGLKEQYF. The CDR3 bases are TGTGCCAGCAGTGAAGTCATAGTAGCGGGACTGAAGGAGCAGTACTTC. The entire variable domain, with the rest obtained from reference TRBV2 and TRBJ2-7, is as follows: EPEVTQTPSHQVTQMGQEVILRCVPISNHLYFYWYRQILGQKVEFLVSFYNNEISEKSEIFDDQFSVERPDGSNFTLKIRSTKLEDSAMYFCASSEVIVAGLKEQYFGPGTRLTVT.

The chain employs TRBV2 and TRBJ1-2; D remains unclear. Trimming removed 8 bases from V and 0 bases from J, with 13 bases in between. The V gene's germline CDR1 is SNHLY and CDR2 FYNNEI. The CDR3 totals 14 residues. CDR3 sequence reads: CASREQLANYGYTF. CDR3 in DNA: TGTGCCAGCCGAGAACAGTTAGCTAACTATGGCTACACCTTC.

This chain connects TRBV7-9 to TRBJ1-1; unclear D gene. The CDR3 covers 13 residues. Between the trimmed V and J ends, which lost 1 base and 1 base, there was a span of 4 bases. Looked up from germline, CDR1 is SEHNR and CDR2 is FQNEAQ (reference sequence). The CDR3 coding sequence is TGTGCCAGCAGCTTAGAGCAGAACACTGAAGCTTTCTTT. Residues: CASSLEQNTEAFF. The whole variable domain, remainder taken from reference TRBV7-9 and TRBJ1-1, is DTGVSQNPRHKITKRGQNVTFRCDPISEHNRLYWYRQTLGQGPEFLTYFQNEAQLEKSRLLSDRFSAERPKGSFSTLEIQRTEQGDSAMYLCASSLEQNTEAFFGQGTRLTVV.

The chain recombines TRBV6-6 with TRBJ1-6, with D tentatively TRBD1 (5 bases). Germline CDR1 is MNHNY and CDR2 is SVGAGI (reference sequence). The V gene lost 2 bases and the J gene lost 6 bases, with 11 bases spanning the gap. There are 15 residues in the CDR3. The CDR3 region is CASSYADSANSPLHF. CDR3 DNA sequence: TGTGCCAGCAGTTACGCAGACAGCGCTAATTCACCCCTCCACTTT.

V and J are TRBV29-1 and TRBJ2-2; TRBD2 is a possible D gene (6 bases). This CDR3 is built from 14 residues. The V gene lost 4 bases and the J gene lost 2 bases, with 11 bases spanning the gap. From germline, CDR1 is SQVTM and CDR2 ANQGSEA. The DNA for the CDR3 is TGCAGCGTTGGAGCGGAGGGTAACACCGGGGAGCTGTTTTTT. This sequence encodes CSVGAEGNTGELFF.

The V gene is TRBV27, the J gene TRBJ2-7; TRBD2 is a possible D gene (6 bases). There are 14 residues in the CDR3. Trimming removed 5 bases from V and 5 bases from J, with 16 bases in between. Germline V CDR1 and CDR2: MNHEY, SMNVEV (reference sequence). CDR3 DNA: TGTGCCAGCAGTGCCGGGAGCCCGCCGCACGAGCAGTACTTC. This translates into CASSAGSPPHEQYF.

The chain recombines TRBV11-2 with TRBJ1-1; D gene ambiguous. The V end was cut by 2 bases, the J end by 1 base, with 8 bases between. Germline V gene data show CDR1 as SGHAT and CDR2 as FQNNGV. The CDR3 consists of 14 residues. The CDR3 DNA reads TGTGCCAGCAGCTTAAATCAGGAGAACACTGAAGCTTTCTTT. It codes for CASSLNQENTEAFF.

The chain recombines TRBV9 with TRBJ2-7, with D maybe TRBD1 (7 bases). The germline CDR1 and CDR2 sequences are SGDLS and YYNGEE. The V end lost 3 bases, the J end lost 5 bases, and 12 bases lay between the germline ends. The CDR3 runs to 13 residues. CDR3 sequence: CASSGQGGHEQYF. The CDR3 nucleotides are TGTGCCAGCAGCGGTCAGGGGGGACACGAGCAGTACTTC. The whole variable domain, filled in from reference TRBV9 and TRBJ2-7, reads DSGVTQTPKHLITATGQRVTLRCSPRSGDLSVYWYQQSLDQGLQFLIQYYNGEERAKGNILERFSAQQFPDLHSELNLSSLELGDSALYFCASSGQGGHEQYFGPGTRLTVT.

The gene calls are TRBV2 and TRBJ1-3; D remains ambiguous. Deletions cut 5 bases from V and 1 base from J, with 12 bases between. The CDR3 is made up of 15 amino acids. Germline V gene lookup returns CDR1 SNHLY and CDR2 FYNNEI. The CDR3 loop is CASSFEGGSGNTIYF. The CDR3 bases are TGTGCCAGCAGTTTTGAGGGAGGTTCTGGAAACACCATATATTTT.

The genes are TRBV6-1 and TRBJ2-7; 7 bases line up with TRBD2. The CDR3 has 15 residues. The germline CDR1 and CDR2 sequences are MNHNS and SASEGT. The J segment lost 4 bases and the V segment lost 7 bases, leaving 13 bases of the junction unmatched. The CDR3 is CASIQSGGEGYEQYF. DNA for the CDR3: TGTGCCAGCATCCAAAGCGGCGGGGAGGGTTACGAGCAGTACTTC.